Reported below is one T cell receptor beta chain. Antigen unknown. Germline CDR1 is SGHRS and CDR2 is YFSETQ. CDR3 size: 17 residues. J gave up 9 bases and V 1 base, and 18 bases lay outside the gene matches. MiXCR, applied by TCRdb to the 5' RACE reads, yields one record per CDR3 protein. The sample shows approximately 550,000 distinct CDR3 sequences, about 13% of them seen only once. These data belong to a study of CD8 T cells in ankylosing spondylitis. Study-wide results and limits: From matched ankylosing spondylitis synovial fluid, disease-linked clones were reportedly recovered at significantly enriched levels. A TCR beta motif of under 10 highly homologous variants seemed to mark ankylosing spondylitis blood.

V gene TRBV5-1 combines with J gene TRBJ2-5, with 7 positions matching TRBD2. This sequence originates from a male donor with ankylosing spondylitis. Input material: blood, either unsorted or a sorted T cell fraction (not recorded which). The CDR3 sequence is CASSLYPRASGTGAQYF. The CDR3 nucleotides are TGCGCCAGCAGCTTGTACCCCCGGGCTAGCGGAACCGGGGCCCAGTACTTC.